The text below deals with one T cell receptor (beta chain). Its specificity is unknown. With 60 Vbeta and 13 Jbeta primers, the PCR was carried out. Data came from immunoSEQ multiplex PCR; TCRdb stores just in-frame clones and leaves some out. The sample consists of 130,000 or so clones, about 79% of them appearing once. These data come from a study of cytomegalovirus exposure and HLA in healthy donors. The study, taken as a whole, reports: Cytomegalovirus status was reportedly diagnosed by the classifier with high sensitivity and specificity. Sequences of the TCR beta chain were said to predict the HLA-A and HLA-B alleles of most subjects accurately. A later analysis found that most CMV-associated TCR beta chains appeared HLA-restricted.

CDR3 length: 15 residues. Trimming took 4 bases from V and 0 from J, leaving 12 bases between them. CDR1 is SGHDT and CDR2 is YYEEEE in the germline V gene. The clonotype was recovered from a woman younger than 30 in good health and CMV-seropositive. The gene calls are TRBV5-6 and TRBJ2-3, with D possibly TRBD1 on 5 matching bases. The sequencing input was PBMCs. This CDR3 reads CASSLTDISTDTQYF. CDR3 sequence (DNA): TGTGCCAGCAGCCTCACGGACATTAGCACAGATACGCAGTATTTT.